This T cell receptor beta chain came from a study of cytomegalovirus exposure and HLA in healthy donors. Findings and caveats of the study: Trimming of TCR beta V- and J-genes showed a link, identified in a later analysis, to a missense DCLRE1C variant. With high specificity and sensitivity, the classifier reportedly diagnosed cytomegalovirus status. Sequencing depth across donors, presence/absence analyses assumed, was roughly uniform.

Details on this clone: The antigen is unknown. A junction boundary mismatches the germline segment, possibly from a read error.

The PCR had 60 Vbeta and 13 Jbeta primers. The method was immunoSEQ multiplex PCR; TCRdb's version includes in-frame clones alone and lacks a portion of them. Of 150,000 to 180,000 clones listed, roughly 84% are singletons. Germline V gene lookup returns CDR1 MNHEY and CDR2 SMNVEV (reference sequence). This CDR3 contains 18 residues. Sequencing was performed on PBMCs. The V call is TRBV27, the J call TRBJ2-3; maybe TRBD1 (6 bases). This receptor was taken from a woman younger than 30 in good health and CMV-seronegative. CDR3 nucleotide sequence: TGTGCCAGCAGTTTATTTGTCCCAGGGGATACTTTATCAGATACGCGGTATTTT. Its translation is CASSLFVPGDTLSDTRYF.